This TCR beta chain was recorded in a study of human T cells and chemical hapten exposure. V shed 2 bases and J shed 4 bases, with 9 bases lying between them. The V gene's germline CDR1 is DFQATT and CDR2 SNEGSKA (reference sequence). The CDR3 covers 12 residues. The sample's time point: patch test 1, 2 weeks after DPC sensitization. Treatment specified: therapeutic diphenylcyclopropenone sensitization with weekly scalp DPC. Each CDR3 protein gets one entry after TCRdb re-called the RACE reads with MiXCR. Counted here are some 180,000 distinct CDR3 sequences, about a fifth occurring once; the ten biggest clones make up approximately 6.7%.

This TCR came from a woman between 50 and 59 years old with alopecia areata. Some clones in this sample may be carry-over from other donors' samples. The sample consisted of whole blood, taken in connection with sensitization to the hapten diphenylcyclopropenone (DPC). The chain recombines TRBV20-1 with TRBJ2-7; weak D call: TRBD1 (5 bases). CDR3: CSARLQGYEQYF. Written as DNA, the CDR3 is TGCAGTGCTAGACTGCAGGGTTACGAGCAGTACTTC.